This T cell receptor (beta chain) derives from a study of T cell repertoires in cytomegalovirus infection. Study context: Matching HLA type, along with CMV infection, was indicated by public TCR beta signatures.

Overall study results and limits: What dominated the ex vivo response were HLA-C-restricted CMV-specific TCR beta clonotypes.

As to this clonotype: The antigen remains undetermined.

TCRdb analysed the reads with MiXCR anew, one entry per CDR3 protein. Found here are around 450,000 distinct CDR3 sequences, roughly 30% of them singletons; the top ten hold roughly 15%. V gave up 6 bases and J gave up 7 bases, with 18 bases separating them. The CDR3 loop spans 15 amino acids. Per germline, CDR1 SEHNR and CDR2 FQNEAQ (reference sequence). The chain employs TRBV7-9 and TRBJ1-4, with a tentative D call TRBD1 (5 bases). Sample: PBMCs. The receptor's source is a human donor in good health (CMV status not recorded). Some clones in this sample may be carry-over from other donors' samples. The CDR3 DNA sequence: TGTGCCAGCAGACCTGATTTAGGGGATGGTGAAAAACTGTTTTTT. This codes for CASRPDLGDGEKLFF.